One sample yielded the 25 T cell receptor beta chains listed below, sequenced in a study of T cells in Graves' hyperthyroidism and ophthalmopathy. Amplification of TCR beta CDR3 regions used RNA as the template. Researchers ran a first-round RT-PCR on the TCR CDR3 using the HTBI primer set. One entry per CDR3 protein, called by TCRdb with MiXCR from the multiplex PCR reads. This table has some 270,000 distinct CDR3 sequences, about 14% appearing once. The sample consisted of blood. The receptors here all came from a woman aged 25 to 45 with Graves' hyperthyroidism that later progressed to Graves' ophthalmopathy.

The table lists this clonotype with many counts. The chain is built from TRBV6-6 and TRBJ2-7; D possibly corresponds to TRBD1 (5 bases). V was cut by 0 bases and J by 0 bases, with 15 bases left in between. The CDR3 is made up of 17 amino acids. CDR1 and CDR2 (germline): MNHNY, SVGAGI (reference sequence). The CDR3 DNA follows: TGTGCCAGCAGTTACTCGGGGCCCCCAGGCACCTCCTACGAGCAGTACTTC. It specifies CASSYSGPPGTSYEQYF.

This clonotype has more than one count but fewer than ten. The chain has TRBV4-1 and TRBJ2-1; 11 bases align to TRBD2. The CDR3 consists of 14 residues. With V trimmed by 6 bases and J by 7 bases, 5 bases remained unmatched. Germline CDR1 and CDR2: MGHRA and YSYEKL. The CDR3 loop is CASRASGRSNEQFF. CDR3 DNA sequence: TGCGCCAGCAGGGCTAGCGGGAGGTCGAATGAGCAGTTCTTC.

This clonotype was observed a handful of times. The chain joins TRBV4-3 to TRBJ2-1; TRBD1 matches 7 bases. V lost 0 bases, J lost 4 bases, and 6 bases stayed unmatched. CDR3 length: 16 amino acids. Germline CDR1 and CDR2: LGHNA and YSLEER. CDR3 protein: CASSQEVAGGYNEQFF. The CDR3 DNA follows: TGCGCCAGCAGCCAAGAGGTGGCAGGGGGTTACAATGAGCAGTTCTTC.

This clonotype was found a few times. This chain links TRBV11-2 with TRBJ2-6, with D maybe TRBD1 (6 bases). CDR3 length: 17 amino acids. CDR1 and CDR2 from the germline V gene are SGHAT and FQNNGV. V dropped 5 bases and J dropped 0 bases, with 14 bases sitting between them. The CDR3 bases are TGTGCCAGCAGCCCCGGACAGCTCCTCTCTGGGGCCAACGTCCTGACTTTC. It encodes CASSPGQLLSGANVLTF.

This clonotype has at least ten counts. The rearrangement links TRBV15 to TRBJ1-4; D is perhaps TRBD1 (5 bases). V dropped 5 bases and J dropped 8 bases, with 12 bases sitting between them. Germline CDR1 LNHNV, CDR2 YYDKDF (reference sequence). CDR3 size: 13 residues. Written as DNA, the CDR3 is TGTGCCACCAGCCAGGGTGGACTCGAAAAACTGTTTTTT. Translating gives CATSQGGLEKLFF.

In its sample, this clonotype was seen a few times. This chain joins TRBV5-1 and TRBJ2-7; no clear D gene. V shed 0 bases and J shed 4 bases, with 11 bases lying between them. Per the germline V gene, CDR1 is SGHRS and CDR2 is YFSETQ. CDR3 length: 14 amino acids. This CDR3 is CASSLEKPPYEQYF. The CDR3 DNA reads TGCGCCAGCAGCTTGGAGAAACCGCCTTACGAGCAGTACTTC.

This clonotype was observed at least ten times. The chain uses TRBV20-1 and TRBJ2-1, with D perhaps matching TRBD1 or TRBD2 (5 bases each). Trimming cost V 0 bases and J 1 base, with 10 bases left between them. This CDR3 spans 15 amino acids. The V gene's germline CDR1 is DFQATT and CDR2 SNEGSKA (reference sequence). As DNA, the CDR3 is TGCAGTGCTAGAGATTCGGGACCTTCCTACAATGAGCAGTTCTTC. Translated: CSARDSGPSYNEQFF.

On this clonotype: This may arise from a read error, as a much more abundant clone is one base away. The chain combines TRBV15 with TRBJ1-1, with 9 bases lining up with TRBD1. Germline V gives CDR1 LNHNV, CDR2 YYDKDF (reference sequence). This CDR3 has 14 amino acids. V shed 5 bases, J shed 7 bases, and the junction held 8 bases outside the gene matches. Here the CDR3 DNA reads TGTGCCACCAGCCGGACAGGGGACATGGGTGAAGCTTTCTTT. Translation gives CATSRTGDMGEAFF.

This clonotype was detected ten times or more. V and J are TRBV7-9 and TRBJ2-7, with D perhaps matching TRBD2 (7 bases). The CDR3 runs 16 residues. Germline loops: CDR1 SEHNR, CDR2 FQNEAQ (reference sequence). Between the trimmed V and J ends, which lost 4 bases and 2 bases, there was a span of 18 bases. Written as DNA, the CDR3 is TGTGCCAGCAGCTCTAGGGGGGGGCTAGAGGCCTACGAGCAGTACTTC. Encoded protein: CASSSRGGLEAYEQYF.

The gene calls are TRBV20-1 and TRBJ1-5, with unresolved D. This CDR3 spans 14 amino acids. V gave up 3 bases and J gave up 8 bases, with 17 bases separating them. Germline V gene sequence: CDR1 DFQATT, CDR2 SNEGSKA (reference sequence). Here the CDR3 DNA reads TGCAGTGCTAGTTTCTGGCAGGCCGGTGAGCCCCAGCATTTT. Its translation: CSASFWQAGEPQHF.

The chain employs TRBV20-1 and TRBJ2-7; a possible D gene is TRBD2 (5 bases). This CDR3 is 14 amino acids long. Trimming cost V 6 bases and J 0 bases, with 15 bases left between them. Germline V lookup: CDR1 DFQATT, CDR2 SNEGSKA (reference sequence). CDR3 nucleotides: TGCAGTGCGCCTCGACTACCGAGCTCCTACGAGCAGTACTTC. This codes for CSAPRLPSSYEQYF.

With regard to this clonotype: One end of the junction is discordant with germline, which a read error may explain. The chain couples TRBV6-5 to TRBJ2-2; 10 bases are a match to TRBD2. Germline assignment: CDR1 MNHEY and CDR2 SVGAGI. The CDR3 sequence is 17 residues long. As DNA, the CDR3 is TGTGCCAGCAGTTACGGAGCGGGAGGGAAACACACCGGGGAGCCGTTTTTT. Its protein product is CASSYGAGGKHTGEPFF.

This clonotype has ten or more counts. The gene calls are TRBV27 and TRBJ2-2; tentatively, D is TRBD1 (6 bases). Trimming took off 5 bases at V and 3 bases at J, with 10 bases between the two ends. Per the germline V gene, CDR1 is MNHEY and CDR2 is SMNVEV (reference sequence). CDR3 length: 14 residues. The CDR3 DNA sequence: TGTGCCAGCAGTATACAGGGAGACACCGGGGAGCTGTTTTTT. This sequence encodes CASSIQGDTGELFF.

The CDR3 spells CSAFISGSGYNEQFF. The CDR3 nucleotides read TGCAGTGCTTTCATTAGCGGGTCCGGCTACAATGAGCAGTTCTTC. The chain has TRBV20-1 and TRBJ2-1, with TRBD2 matching 7 bases. Unmatched junction bases numbered 10, after V lost 5 bases and J lost 3 bases. Germline lookup yields CDR1 DFQATT and CDR2 SNEGSKA (reference sequence). The CDR3 consists of 15 residues.

This clonotype occurred many times. The chain uses TRBV2 and TRBJ2-3; maybe TRBD2 (7 bases). The CDR3 length is 16 residues. The V gene lost 8 bases and the J gene lost 0 bases, with 18 bases spanning the gap. Germline V gives CDR1 SNHLY, CDR2 FYNNEI. DNA of the CDR3: TGTGCCAGCTCCCGGGGGGTGGGGGCCAGCACAGATACGCAGTATTTT. Translating gives CASSRGVGASTDTQYF. The variable domain in full, completed from reference TRBV2 and TRBJ2-3, reads EPEVTQTPSHQVTQMGQEVILRCVPISNHLYFYWYRQILGQKVEFLVSFYNNEISEKSEIFDDQFSVERPDGSNFTLKIRSTKLEDSAMYFCASSRGVGASTDTQYFGPGTRLTVL.

This clonotype was seen once. The rearrangement links TRBV11-2 to TRBJ2-3; perhaps TRBD2 as D (5 bases). CDR3 length equals 15 residues. Trimming stripped 4 bases from V and 4 bases from J, with 15 bases between. Germline lookup yields CDR1 SGHAT and CDR2 FQNNGV. CDR3 residues: CASSWGIGLADTQYF. The DNA of the CDR3 is TGTGCCAGCAGCTGGGGTATAGGACTTGCAGATACGCAGTATTTT.

This clonotype was picked up many times. The genes are TRBV28 and TRBJ1-1; D possibly corresponds to TRBD1 (5 bases). Germline V gene lookup returns CDR1 MDHEN and CDR2 SYDVKM. The CDR3 extends over 13 amino acids. V was trimmed by 2 bases and J by 5 bases, leaving 9 bases between them. This CDR3 reads CASSLVGQTEAFF. As DNA, the CDR3 is TGTGCCAGCAGTTTAGTAGGACAAACTGAAGCTTTCTTT.

This clonotype was observed a handful of times. The genes are TRBV30 and TRBJ1-1; the D gene is possibly TRBD1 (5 bases). From germline, CDR1 is GTSNPN and CDR2 SVGIG (reference sequence). V lost 5 bases and J lost 7, with 20 bases in between. There are 14 residues in the CDR3. CDR3 coding DNA: TGTGCCTGGGGGCGAGGGTGGGGCTTAATTGAAGCTTTCTTT. It specifies CAWGRGWGLIEAFF.

This clonotype was seen at least ten times. V usage is TRBV28 and J usage is TRBJ2-7; TRBD1 might be the D (5 bases). The CDR3 spans 15 residues. Germline V gene lookup returns CDR1 MDHEN and CDR2 SYDVKM. V shed 3 bases and J shed 4 bases, with 16 bases lying between them. CDR3 sequence: CASSFEAGIPYEQYF. In nucleotides, the CDR3 is TGTGCCAGCAGTTTCGAAGCAGGGATTCCGTACGAGCAGTACTTC. The full variable domain, with the rest looked up from reference TRBV28 and TRBJ2-7, is DVKVTQSSRYLVKRTGEKVFLECVQDMDHENMFWYRQDPGLGLRLIYFSYDVKMKEKGDIPEGYSVSREKKERFSLILESASTNQTSMYLCASSFEAGIPYEQYFGPGTRLTVT.

In this sample, this clonotype turned up many times. The chain joins TRBV7-2 to TRBJ2-5; possibly TRBD1 or TRBD2 for D (5 bases each). Trimming pared 4 bases from V and 9 bases from J, leaving 15 bases between. The CDR3 extends over 13 amino acids. Germline loops: CDR1 SGHTA, CDR2 FQGNSA. The CDR3 protein is CASSSWDRRAQYF. The CDR3 coding sequence is TGTGCCAGCAGCTCCTGGGACCGCCGGGCCCAGTACTTC.

The chain employs TRBV7-6 and TRBJ2-7; tentatively, D is TRBD1 or TRBD2 (6 bases each). This CDR3 contains 13 residues. CDR1 is SGHVS, CDR2 FNYEAQ, per germline. V was trimmed by 7 bases and J by 7 bases, leaving 17 bases between them. CDR3 sequence: CASTPTGGLEQYF. DNA of the CDR3: TGTGCCAGCACCCCGACTGGGGGGCTTGAGCAGTACTTC.

This clonotype was picked up many times. The J gene is TRBJ2-7, the V gene TRBV28, with 16 nucleotides matching TRBD2. In germline, CDR1 is MDHEN, CDR2 SYDVKM. This CDR3 is built from 17 residues. V lost 5 bases, J lost 6 bases, and 10 bases stayed unmatched. The CDR3 DNA reads TGTGCCAGCAGTCCCCCGGGACTAGCGGGAGGGTGGAGCGAGCAGTACTTC. As protein: CASSPPGLAGGWSEQYF.

This clonotype was recorded at least ten times. The CDR3 bases are TGCAGTGCCCCCCCAGGGGGAGCTAACTATGGCTACACCTTC. Translation: CSAPPGGANYGYTF. V gene TRBV20-1 combines with J gene TRBJ1-2, with 7 bases aligning to TRBD1. The CDR3 sequence is 14 residues long. The V and J ends lost 6 bases and 0 bases, in that order; junction bases with no gene match: 7. Germline V gene sequence: CDR1 DFQATT, CDR2 SNEGSKA (reference sequence).

This clonotype has a handful of counts. V gene TRBV19 combines with J gene TRBJ2-5; D is possibly TRBD1 (5 bases). Germline V lookup: CDR1 LNHDA, CDR2 SQIVND (reference sequence). The CDR3 is 15 residues long. Trimming stripped 10 bases from V and 3 bases from J, with 21 bases between. DNA for the CDR3: TGTGCCACCAGCGAGGCAGGGAAGATGGAAGAGACCCAGTACTTC. Residues: CATSEAGKMEETQYF.

This clonotype was counted many times. A read error may account for a junction end that differs from germline. The genes are TRBV19 and TRBJ1-1; the match to TRBD1 covers 9 bases. The CDR3 length is 15 residues. Germline CDR1 reads LNHDA; CDR2 reads SQIVND (reference sequence). CDR3 sequence (DNA): TGCGCCAGCAGCCCGGGACAGGGTTTGAACACTGAAGCTTTCTTT. As protein: CASSPGQGLNTEAFF.